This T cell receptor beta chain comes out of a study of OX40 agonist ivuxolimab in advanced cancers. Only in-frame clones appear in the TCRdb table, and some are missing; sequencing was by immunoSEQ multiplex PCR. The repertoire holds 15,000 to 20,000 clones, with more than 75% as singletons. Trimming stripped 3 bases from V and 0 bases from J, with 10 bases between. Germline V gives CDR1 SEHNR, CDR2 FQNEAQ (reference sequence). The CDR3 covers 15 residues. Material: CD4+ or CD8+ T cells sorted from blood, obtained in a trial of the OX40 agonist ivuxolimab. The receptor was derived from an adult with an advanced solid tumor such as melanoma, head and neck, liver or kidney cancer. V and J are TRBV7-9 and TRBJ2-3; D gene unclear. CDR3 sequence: CASSLTVKSTDTQYF. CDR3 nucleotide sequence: TGTGCCAGCAGCTTGACGGTGAAAAGCACAGATACGCAGTATTTT.